This entry lists 27 T cell receptor beta chains sequenced from one sample in a study of blood T cell repertoires in COVID-19. The method was immunoSEQ multiplex PCR; TCRdb's version includes in-frame clones alone and lacks a portion of them. The table shows 45,000 to 50,000 clones, with 86% occurring only once. Sequenced material: peripheral blood. These TCRs come from a human donor in a cohort sampled during active COVID-19.

The rearrangement joins TRBV30 to TRBJ2-7, with 11 positions matching TRBD1. The CDR3 runs to 12 residues. CDR1 and CDR2 (germline): GTSNPN, SVGIG (reference sequence). V lost 5 bases to trimming and J lost 7 bases; unmatched junction nucleotides: 4. The CDR3: CAWGQGAREQYF. The CDR3 DNA sequence: TGTGCCTGGGGACAGGGGGCGCGGGAGCAGTACTTC.

The rearrangement uses TRBV13 and TRBJ2-2, with 7 nucleotides matching TRBD2. The CDR3 is 16 residues long. V trimming: 6 bases; J trimming: 4 bases; junction bases outside the gene matches: 11. CDR1 is PRHDT, CDR2 FYEKMQ, per germline (reference sequence). The CDR3 region has the DNA TGTGCCAGCAGGCCGGGGCTAGCGGCCACCACCGGGGAGCTGTTTTTT. Translation gives CASRPGLAATTGELFF.

The rearrangement joins TRBV27 to TRBJ2-1; 7 nucleotides match TRBD1. CDR1 and CDR2 from the germline V gene are MNHEY and SMNVEV (reference sequence). V dropped 7 bases and J dropped 8; count of bases not matched to a gene: 8. The CDR3 runs 13 residues. CDR3 sequence: CASTGRDSDEQFF. The CDR3 DNA reads TGTGCCAGCACAGGAAGGGACAGCGATGAGCAGTTCTTC.

The chain combines TRBV7-8 with TRBJ2-1; 13 bases align to TRBD2. The V segment lost 5 bases and the J segment 6 bases; nucleotides outside the gene matches: 4. The CDR3 is 15 residues long. Germline lookup yields CDR1 SGHVS and CDR2 FQNEAQ. CDR3 region: CASSVTSGGSNEQFF. CDR3 DNA sequence: TGTGCCAGCAGCGTGACTAGCGGGGGGTCCAATGAGCAGTTCTTC.

V is TRBV7-9 and J is TRBJ1-4; perhaps TRBD1 as D (5 bases). Deletions cut 1 base from V and 14 bases from J, with 17 bases between. Germline loops: CDR1 SEHNR, CDR2 FQNEAQ (reference sequence). The CDR3 consists of 14 residues. The CDR3 region has the DNA TGTGCCAGCAGCTTAGACGGGGGATTTGTTCGGCTGTTTTTT. Encoded protein: CASSLDGGFVRLFF.

The rearrangement joins TRBV19 to TRBJ2-3; 7 bases fit TRBD1. V was pared by 4 bases and J by 2 bases, with 3 bases of the junction left unmatched. The CDR3 is 14 residues long. CDR1 is LNHDA and CDR2 is SQIVND in the germline V gene (reference sequence). CDR3 protein: CASSTGTVTDTQYF. As DNA, the CDR3 is TGTGCCAGTAGTACTGGGACAGTCACAGATACGCAGTATTTT.

This clone was counted only a few times. The chain links TRBV4-3 to TRBJ2-4; tentative D call: TRBD1 (5 bases). This CDR3 is 13 amino acids long. V was trimmed by 1 base and J by 6 bases, leaving 7 bases between them. Germline loops: CDR1 LGHNA, CDR2 YSLEER. Here the CDR3 DNA reads TGCGCCAGCAGCCAAGTTCAGGGAAACATTCAGTACTTC. Translated, it gives CASSQVQGNIQYF.

The gene calls are TRBV6-5 and TRBJ2-1; TRBD2 is a possible D gene (5 bases). The CDR3 totals 14 residues. CDR1 MNHEY and CDR2 SVGAGI come from the germline V gene. Trimming removed 2 bases at V and 1 base at J, with 6 bases between. CDR3 amino acids: CASSYRESYNEQFF. The CDR3 coding sequence is TGTGCCAGCAGTTACAGGGAGTCCTACAATGAGCAGTTCTTC.

The gene calls are TRBV9 and TRBJ2-3; 8 bases fit TRBD2. CDR3 length equals 16 residues. From germline, CDR1 is SGDLS and CDR2 YYNGEE. V shed 0 bases and J 0 bases; nucleotides not matched to a gene: 3. The CDR3 here is CASSVGPSGSTDTQYF. CDR3 sequence (DNA): TGTGCCAGCAGCGTAGGGCCTAGCGGGAGCACAGATACGCAGTATTTT.

The chain employs TRBV10-3 and TRBJ2-5; TRBD2 is a possible D gene (6 bases). The CDR3 sequence is 12 residues long. Trimming left V 8 bases short and J 5 bases short, with 12 bases between. CDR1 and CDR2 from the germline V gene are ENHRY and SYGVKD. The chain's CDR3 is CAIGDSMETQYF. The CDR3, as DNA: TGTGCCATCGGGGACTCAATGGAGACCCAGTACTTC.

The CDR3 here is CASSLGAPSGDEQYF. CDR3 DNA: TGTGCCAGCAGCTTAGGGGCACCGAGCGGCGACGAGCAGTACTTC. The rearrangement joins TRBV13 to TRBJ2-7; maybe TRBD2 (5 bases). The CDR3 extends over 15 amino acids. The V end was cut by 0 bases, the J end by 5 bases, with 14 bases between. The germline gives CDR1 PRHDT, CDR2 FYEKMQ (reference sequence).

J is TRBJ1-1 and V is TRBV3-1 (or the pseudogene TRBV3-2); TRBD1 is a possible D gene (5 bases). The germline V gene encodes CDR1 LGHDT and CDR2 YNNKEL (reference sequence). There are 14 residues in the CDR3. Trimming cost V 0 bases and J 5 bases, with 10 bases left between them. As DNA, the CDR3 is TGTGCCAGCAGCCAAGAGGGAGGGGTGACTGAAGCTTTCTTT. Its translation: CASSQEGGVTEAFF.

The CDR3 coding sequence is TGTGCCAGCAGTCCAGCGGGGGTAGCCAAAAACATTCAGTACTTC. Protein product: CASSPAGVAKNIQYF. The rearrangement links TRBV6-5 to TRBJ2-4; TRBD2 matches at 8 bases. J gave up 0 bases and V 5 bases, and 3 bases lay outside the gene matches. The CDR3 has 15 amino acids. Germline CDR1 MNHEY, CDR2 SVGAGI.

This clone is a singleton in its sample. This chain uses TRBV4-1 with TRBJ2-7, with 8 bases fitting TRBD1. The J segment lost 2 bases and the V segment lost 5 bases, leaving 2 bases of the junction unmatched. Germline CDR1 is MGHRA and CDR2 is YSYEKL. This CDR3 contains 13 residues. CDR3 in amino acids: CASSGGQAYEQYF. The CDR3 DNA is TGCGCCAGCAGCGGGGGACAGGCCTACGAGCAGTACTTC.

The gene calls are TRBV27 and TRBJ2-4; 14 nucleotides agree with TRBD2. The V and J ends lost 5 bases and 1 base, in that order; junction bases with no gene match: 1. Germline V gene sequence: CDR1 MNHEY, CDR2 SMNVEV (reference sequence). This CDR3 spans 16 amino acids. The CDR3 spells CASSRTSGGAKNIQYF. The CDR3 bases are TGTGCCAGCAGTAGGACTAGCGGGGGGGCCAAAAACATTCAGTACTTC.

The chain joins TRBV9 to TRBJ1-5; D is undetermined. The CDR3 is 14 residues long. Trimming pared 3 bases from V and 0 bases from J, leaving 7 bases between. Germline V CDR1 and CDR2: SGDLS, YYNGEE. CDR3 sequence (DNA): TGTGCCAGCAGCGAAACAGATAGCAATCAGCCCCAGCATTTT. Its translation is CASSETDSNQPQHF.

The gene calls are TRBV6-5 and TRBJ2-1, with TRBD1 matching 7 bases. Unmatched junction bases numbered 4, after V lost 5 bases and J lost 0 bases. Germline loops: CDR1 MNHEY, CDR2 SVGAGI. CDR3 size: 15 residues. The DNA of the CDR3 is TGTGCCAGCAGTCCTGACAGGGACTCCTACAATGAGCAGTTCTTC. It yields the protein CASSPDRDSYNEQFF.

The chain employs TRBV9 and TRBJ2-1, with 14 bases aligning to TRBD2. Germline assignment: CDR1 SGDLS and CDR2 YYNGEE. J was trimmed by 10 bases and V by 2 bases; bases with no gene match: 2. The CDR3 has 14 residues. This chain's CDR3 is CASSVGTSGGEQFF. The CDR3 DNA reads as TGTGCCAGCAGCGTGGGGACTAGCGGGGGAGAGCAGTTCTTC.

The chain's CDR3 is CASSPDTTNEKLFF. The CDR3 nucleotides are TGTGCCAGCAGCCCTGACACAACTAATGAAAAACTGTTTTTT. The chain has TRBV7-9 and TRBJ1-4; D unclear. V lost 5 bases and J 0 bases, leaving 7 bases between the germline ends. This CDR3 spans 14 amino acids. Germline V gene data show CDR1 as SEHNR and CDR2 as FQNEAQ (reference sequence).

This rearrangement joins TRBV7-6 to TRBJ2-1; 7 bases align to TRBD2. The CDR3 runs to 15 residues. Germline V gives CDR1 SGHVS, CDR2 FNYEAQ. V trimming: 1 base; J trimming: 1 base; junction bases outside the gene matches: 1. The CDR3 sequence is CASSLGGGSYNEQFF. The CDR3 DNA sequence: TGTGCCAGCAGCTTAGGGGGGGGGTCCTACAATGAGCAGTTCTTC.

The V gene is TRBV5-1, the J gene TRBJ1-2, with a possible D match to TRBD1 (5 bases). V was pared by 4 bases and J by 0 bases, with 16 bases between. The germline V gene has CDR1 SGHRS and CDR2 YFSETQ. The CDR3 covers 16 residues. The CDR3 loop is CASSPGHDLPNYGYTF. Written as DNA, the CDR3 is TGCGCCAGCAGCCCAGGACACGATTTACCTAACTATGGCTACACCTTC.

The count of this clone is one. The J gene is TRBJ2-5, the V gene TRBV13; D unclear. The V end lost 4 bases, the J end lost 5 bases, and 20 bases lay between the germline ends. The CDR3 loop spans 16 amino acids. Looked up from germline, CDR1 is PRHDT and CDR2 is FYEKMQ (reference sequence). As DNA, the CDR3 is TGTGCCAGCAGCTCTAAAAGCGCCTCGGGTTCGGAGACCCAGTACTTC. Translated, it gives CASSSKSASGSETQYF.

The V call is TRBV11-2, the J call TRBJ1-5; 9 nucleotides line up with TRBD1. The CDR3 sequence is 16 residues long. V lost 1 base to trimming and J lost 5 bases; unmatched junction nucleotides: 6. CDR1 is SGHAT and CDR2 is FQNNGV in the germline V gene. CDR3: CASSLGKGQGHQPQHF. The CDR3 nucleotides are TGTGCCAGCAGCTTAGGGAAGGGACAGGGCCATCAGCCCCAGCATTTT.

This chain joins TRBV18 and TRBJ2-7, with a weak D call TRBD2 (6 bases). Germline CDR1 is KGHSH and CDR2 is LQKENI. Between the trimmed V and J ends, which lost 2 bases and 6 bases, there was a span of 17 bases. CDR3 length: 15 residues. The CDR3 region is CASSPTGVPFAEQYF. CDR3 in DNA: TGTGCCAGCTCACCAACGGGGGTTCCCTTCGCCGAGCAGTACTTC.

The chain carries TRBV7-2 and TRBJ2-5, with 9 bases that match TRBD2. J was trimmed by 3 bases and V by 5 bases; bases with no gene match: 10. The CDR3 totals 16 residues. From germline, CDR1 is SGHTA and CDR2 FQGNSA. The CDR3 DNA reads TGTGCCAGCAGCGGGAGAAATAGCGGGGGAAAAGAGACCCAGTACTTC. Its protein product is CASSGRNSGGKETQYF.

The chain employs TRBV7-2 and TRBJ1-4; maybe TRBD1 (5 bases). The CDR3 is 18 residues long. The germline CDR1 and CDR2 sequences are SGHTA and FQGNSA. Trimming stripped 1 base from V and 6 bases from J, with 21 bases between. The CDR3: CASSLVAGGGLVDEKLFF. The CDR3 DNA reads as TGTGCCAGCAGCTTAGTTGCGGGGGGGGGACTTGTCGATGAAAAACTGTTTTTT.

The chain has TRBV19 and TRBJ1-5, with D possibly matching TRBD1 (5 bases). The germline V and J ends were trimmed by 9 bases and 2 bases, with 14 bases remaining between them. The length of the CDR3 is 14 residues. The germline gives CDR1 LNHDA, CDR2 SQIVND (reference sequence). CDR3 bases: TGTGCCAGCCTATCGGGGGTGGGCAATCAGCCCCAGCATTTT. Translation gives CASLSGVGNQPQHF.